Below are 24 T cell receptor beta chains sequenced from a single sample in a study of beta chain features in type 1 diabetes. The whole isolated RNA underwent reverse transcription, so sequencing captured expressed TCRB transcripts. Sequencing used immunoSEQ multiplex PCR; TCRdb keeps in-frame clones, though not all of them. This sample yields approximately 300,000 clones, of which approximately 10% are seen a single time; over 0.015% belongs to the top ten. Sequencing was carried out using naive CD4+ T cells from blood. The receptor set was obtained from a woman aged 25 to 39 in good health.

This clone has more than one count but fewer than ten. V is TRBV30 and J is TRBJ1-5; TRBD1 is a possible D gene (6 bases). Trimming took 1 base from V and 0 from J, leaving 10 bases between them. The CDR3 sequence is 15 residues long. Germline CDR1 reads GTSNPN; CDR2 reads SVGIG (reference sequence). As DNA, the CDR3 is TGTGCCTGGAGTGAGTGGGGGCTTAGCAATCAGCCCCAGCATTTT. It translates to CAWSEWGLSNQPQHF.

This clone was counted between two and nine times. The chain recombines TRBV7-2 with TRBJ2-5; 10 nucleotides match TRBD2. The CDR3 runs to 16 residues. CDR1 and CDR2 from the germline V gene are SGHTA and FQGNSA. V lost 1 base to trimming and J lost 4 bases; unmatched junction nucleotides: 6. CDR3 amino acids: CASSLVIAGGGETQYF. The CDR3 bases are TGTGCCAGCAGCTTAGTAATAGCGGGAGGAGGAGAGACCCAGTACTTC.

This clone was counted a few times. The chain recombines TRBV27 with TRBJ2-7, with a tentative D call TRBD2 (5 bases). The CDR3 spans 15 residues. V lost 10 bases, J lost 2 bases, and 21 bases lay in between. Germline V gene lookup returns CDR1 MNHEY and CDR2 SMNVEV (reference sequence). CDR3: CATSTSQAAAYEQYF. CDR3 DNA sequence: TGTGCCACCTCAACCTCCCAAGCGGCAGCCTACGAGCAGTACTTC.

This clone has just a few counts. CDR3 sequence (DNA): TGTGCCAGCAGTTATGCGTATGGAGGCGGCACTGAAGCTTTCTTT. Protein product: CASSYAYGGGTEAFF. The rearrangement links TRBV6-5 to TRBJ1-1; D is ambiguous. The V gene lost 3 bases and the J gene lost 4 bases, with 15 bases spanning the gap. CDR3 size: 15 residues. Germline V gene data show CDR1 as MNHEY and CDR2 as SVGAGI.

This clone was seen a handful of times. This chain links TRBV5-1 with TRBJ2-3; 7 bases map to TRBD1. CDR3 size: 16 residues. Trimming cost V 2 bases and J 1 base; bases outside gene matches: 7. Per germline, CDR1 SGHRS and CDR2 YFSETQ. The CDR3 loop reads CASSFPTGVRTDTQYF. The CDR3 nucleotides are TGCGCCAGCAGCTTCCCCACAGGGGTTCGCACAGATACGCAGTATTTT.

This clone came up a few times. The J gene is TRBJ2-7, the V gene TRBV6-5; the match to TRBD2 covers 8 bases. The CDR3 is 15 amino acids. V was clipped by 1 base and J by 5 bases; unmatched bases: 7. Germline V CDR1 and CDR2: MNHEY, SVGAGI. The CDR3 sequence: CASSYLSGRLHEQYF. The DNA for the CDR3 is TGTGCCAGCAGTTACTTAAGCGGGAGATTGCACGAGCAGTACTTC.

CDR3 loop: CASRTSGSYNEQFF. The CDR3 DNA is TGCGCCAGCCGGACTAGCGGGAGTTACAATGAGCAGTTCTTC. The V call is TRBV4-1, the J call TRBJ2-1; 13 bases fit TRBD2. V trimming: 8 bases; J trimming: 4 bases; junction bases outside the gene matches: 2. The CDR3 consists of 14 residues. CDR1 is MGHRA and CDR2 is YSYEKL in the germline V gene.

This chain uses TRBV29-1 with TRBJ1-1, with D uncertain. CDR1 is SQVTM, CDR2 ANQGSEA, per germline. V lost 4 bases to trimming and J lost 0 bases, with 9 bases between them. CDR3 size: 13 residues. The CDR3 here is CSVARPLNTEAFF. The CDR3 nucleotides read TGCAGCGTTGCGAGGCCCTTGAACACTGAAGCTTTCTTT.

The chain is built from TRBV4-3 and TRBJ1-1; D possibly corresponds to TRBD1 (6 bases). V lost 3 bases, J lost 4 bases, and 18 bases lay in between. The germline V gene encodes CDR1 LGHNA and CDR2 YSLEER. The CDR3 runs to 16 residues. The CDR3: CASSQGPGHGFTEAFF. CDR3 DNA sequence: TGCGCCAGCAGCCAGGGACCGGGACACGGGTTCACTGAAGCTTTCTTT.

This clone was observed a few times. The CDR3 here is CSAGQGVGFF. DNA of the CDR3: TGCAGTGCCGGACAGGGGGTCGGATTCTTC. V and J are TRBV20-1 and TRBJ2-1; 10 bases map to TRBD1. Trimming cost V 6 bases and J 16 bases; bases outside gene matches: 6. Per the germline V gene, CDR1 is DFQATT and CDR2 is SNEGSKA (reference sequence). CDR3 length: 10 amino acids.

The CDR3 region has the DNA TGTGCCAGCAGCTTAGGGACAGAGAACATTCAGTACTTC. Amino acid sequence: CASSLGTENIQYF. The chain uses TRBV7-2 and TRBJ2-4, with a possible D match to TRBD1 (6 bases). V lost 1 base and J 7 bases, leaving 8 bases between the germline ends. Germline V gene sequence: CDR1 SGHTA, CDR2 FQGNSA. The CDR3 is 13 amino acids.

This clone was counted a few times. The rearrangement uses TRBV28 and TRBJ1-1, with D unclear. Germline V gene data show CDR1 as MDHEN and CDR2 as SYDVKM. This CDR3 has 13 amino acids. Trimming removed 6 bases from V and 4 bases from J, with 12 bases in between. The CDR3 region has the DNA TGTGCCAGCAGCCTAGACCAATCCACTGAAGCTTTCTTT. This gives the protein CASSLDQSTEAFF.

The chain recombines TRBV27 with TRBJ2-1, with 11 bases matching TRBD2. The CDR3 totals 18 residues. The V gene end was trimmed by 3 bases and the J gene end by 0 bases; junction bases not matched to a gene: 7. Germline V gene sequence: CDR1 MNHEY, CDR2 SMNVEV (reference sequence). For the CDR3, the DNA is TGTGCCAGCAGTTTGGGGACTAGCGGAACACTCTCCTACAATGAGCAGTTCTTC. Amino acid sequence: CASSLGTSGTLSYNEQFF.

The chain uses TRBV28 and TRBJ2-2; the D gene is possibly TRBD2 (6 bases). CDR3 length: 15 residues. The germline CDR1 and CDR2 sequences are MDHEN and SYDVKM. V was shortened by 7 bases and J by 4 bases, with 16 bases between the two germline ends. This chain's CDR3 is CASNEALAGTGELFF. Written as DNA, the CDR3 is TGTGCCAGCAACGAAGCACTAGCTGGCACCGGGGAGCTGTTTTTT. Based on the CDR3 plus reference TRBV28 and TRBJ2-2, the full variable domain is DVKVTQSSRYLVKRTGEKVFLECVQDMDHENMFWYRQDPGLGLRLIYFSYDVKMKEKGDIPEGYSVSREKKERFSLILESASTNQTSMYLCASNEALAGTGELFFGEGSRLTVL.

This clone was observed a handful of times. The chain couples TRBV15 to TRBJ2-3; the D gene is possibly TRBD1 (6 bases). This CDR3 spans 14 amino acids. The V and J ends lost 4 bases and 1 base respectively, with 9 bases between them. Germline loops: CDR1 LNHNV, CDR2 YYDKDF (reference sequence). The CDR3, as DNA: TGTGCCACCAGCACTCGACAGGGCACAGATACGCAGTATTTT. It translates to CATSTRQGTDTQYF.

This clone was seen only a few times. The V and J genes are TRBV7-9 and TRBJ2-7; 14 bases agree with TRBD2. The V gene end was trimmed by 0 bases and the J gene end by 1 base; junction bases not matched to a gene: 5. The CDR3 is 18 amino acids. The germline V gene encodes CDR1 SEHNR and CDR2 FQNEAQ (reference sequence). The CDR3 here is CASSLAGTSGSRSYEQYF. The CDR3 DNA is TGTGCCAGCAGCTTAGCCGGGACTAGCGGGAGCAGGTCCTACGAGCAGTACTTC.

In nucleotides, the CDR3 is TGTGCCAGCAGCTTAAGGGAGGGGGGCCTGGGCACTGAAGCTTTCTTT. Protein sequence: CASSLREGGLGTEAFF. The V and J genes are TRBV7-9 and TRBJ1-1; D may be TRBD1 (6 bases). Trimming took off 2 bases at V and 4 bases at J, with 17 bases between the two ends. The CDR3 consists of 16 residues. Germline loops: CDR1 SEHNR, CDR2 FQNEAQ (reference sequence).

V usage is TRBV27 and J usage is TRBJ2-3, with TRBD2 as a possible D gene (6 bases). CDR1 and CDR2 (germline): MNHEY, SMNVEV (reference sequence). Trimming shortened V by 6 bases and J by 6 bases, and 13 bases separated the two germline ends. The length of the CDR3 is 13 residues. Here the CDR3 DNA reads TGTGCCAGCAGACGGGAGAGACGGGATACGCAGTATTTT. Protein product: CASRRERRDTQYF.

This clone appeared a few times. This chain joins TRBV5-4 and TRBJ2-1; TRBD2 might be the D (6 bases). The CDR3 loop spans 15 amino acids. Trimming cost V 0 bases and J 0 bases, with 7 bases left between them. From germline, CDR1 is SGHNT and CDR2 YYREEE (reference sequence). CDR3 region: CASSLGGTSYNEQFF. The DNA of the CDR3 is TGTGCCAGCAGCTTGGGCGGGACCTCCTACAATGAGCAGTTCTTC.

This chain uses TRBV4-2 with TRBJ2-1; TRBD2 is a possible D gene (6 bases). The CDR3 sequence is 15 residues long. The germline V and J ends were trimmed by 0 bases and 2 bases, with 8 bases remaining between them. Germline lookup yields CDR1 LGHNA and CDR2 YNFKEQ. CDR3 protein: CASSQDREAYNEQFF. The CDR3 DNA sequence: TGTGCCAGCAGCCAAGATAGGGAGGCCTACAATGAGCAGTTCTTC.

The CDR3, as DNA: TGTGCCAGCAGACTTCAGGGGACGGACGCCTACGAGCAGTACTTC. It is translated as CASRLQGTDAYEQYF. The chain combines TRBV27 with TRBJ2-7; D is perhaps TRBD1 (6 bases). This CDR3 comprises 15 residues. Germline V gene sequence: CDR1 MNHEY, CDR2 SMNVEV (reference sequence). V lost 6 bases and J lost 2, with 17 bases in between.

V usage is TRBV9 and J usage is TRBJ1-2; TRBD1 matches 8 bases. Per the germline V gene, CDR1 is SGDLS and CDR2 is YYNGEE. The J segment lost 4 bases and the V segment lost 1 base, leaving 3 bases of the junction unmatched. There are 14 residues in the CDR3. The CDR3 nucleotides are TGTGCCAGCAGCGTACGACAGGGGAGCTATGGCTACACCTTC. Its translation: CASSVRQGSYGYTF.

This clone is a singleton in its sample. The chain couples TRBV7-3 to TRBJ2-1, with 14 positions matching TRBD2. Germline loops: CDR1 SGHTA, CDR2 FQGTGA. The V segment lost 4 bases and the J segment 8 bases; nucleotides outside the gene matches: 7. The CDR3 runs to 16 residues. This CDR3 is CASSYTGTSGRDEQFF. The CDR3 DNA follows: TGTGCCAGCAGCTATACCGGGACTAGCGGGAGAGATGAGCAGTTCTTC.

The chain combines TRBV9 with TRBJ2-7; 8 positions agree with TRBD1. There are 15 residues in the CDR3. V shed 0 bases and J 7 bases; nucleotides not matched to a gene: 9. The germline V gene encodes CDR1 SGDLS and CDR2 YYNGEE. The CDR3 is CASSVGHQGAGEQYF. DNA of the CDR3: TGTGCCAGCAGCGTAGGTCACCAGGGGGCTGGGGAGCAGTACTTC.